The rows below give T cell receptor beta chains drawn from one sample of a study of CD8 T cells in ankylosing spondylitis. Each CDR3 protein is one row after TCRdb ran MiXCR on the 5' RACE reads. This table holds 250,000 to 350,000 distinct CDR3 sequences, about 19% found once. The sequenced sample was blood, either unsorted or a sorted T cell fraction (not recorded which). The receptor source for this set is a male donor with ankylosing spondylitis or in good health (not recorded which). Both conserved end residues are part of each CDR3. The D gene is left open where the match is weak. Part of the rows lack a size; the others show once, few, many or a class for expanded clones.

CDR3 protein	CDR3 DNA	clone size	D gene	V gene	J gene
CASSWSGAQETQYF	TGTGCCAGCAGCTGGTCTGGGGCGCAAGAGACCCAGTACTTC	few	-	TRBV7-2	TRBJ2-5
CASSLTGTSGGAEFF	TGCGCCAGCAGCTTAACCGGGACTAGCGGGGGGGCCGAATTCTTC	-	TRBD2	TRBV5-1	TRBJ2-1
CASSQERAQYF	TGCGCCAGCAGCCAAGAACGGGCCCAGTACTTC	many	-	TRBV4-1	TRBJ2-5
CASSGGSGNTEAFF	TGTGCCAGCAGTGGAGGATCGGGGAACACTGAAGCTTTCTTT	few	-	TRBV6-1	TRBJ1-1
CASSLAGSGNEQFF	TGTGCCAGCAGCTTAGCGGGTAGCGGCAATGAGCAGTTCTTC	few	-	TRBV7-6	TRBJ2-1
CASSFWTGGENEQFF	TGCGCCAGCAGCTTCTGGACAGGGGGTGAGAATGAGCAGTTCTTC	-	TRBD1	TRBV5-1	TRBJ2-1
CASRDRAGNTEKLFF	TGTGCCAGCCGGGACAGGGCCGGTAATACTGAAAAACTGTTTTTT	-	TRBD1	TRBV2	TRBJ1-4
CSAQDRKETQYF	TGCAGTGCCCAGGACAGAAAAGAGACCCAGTACTTC	few	-	TRBV20-1	TRBJ2-5
CAISEGRHTDTQYF	TGTGCCATCAGTGAGGGGCGGCACACAGATACGCAGTATTTT	few	-	TRBV10-3	TRBJ2-3
CAWGDLHRYF	TGTGCCTGGGGGGACTTACATCGGTACTTC	-	-	TRBV30	TRBJ2-4
CATSRVGPNVLTF	TGTGCCACCAGCAGAGTTGGCCCCAACGTCCTGACTTTC	-	-	TRBV15	TRBJ2-6
CSARDLREGRLNEQFF	TGCAGTGCTAGAGATTTACGGGAGGGCCGCCTAAATGAGCAGTTCTTC	few	TRBD2	TRBV20-1	TRBJ2-1
CASTRGAGGTTDTQYF	TGTGCCAGCACGAGGGGAGCGGGGGGAACCACAGATACGCAGTATTTT	few	TRBD2	TRBV12-3/TRBV12-4	TRBJ2-3
CASSQPPGVTEAFF	TGTGCCAGCAGCCAACCACCGGGAGTCACTGAAGCTTTCTTT	-	-	TRBV3-1	TRBJ1-1
CASSNGLANEQFF	TGTGCCAGTAGTAACGGACTAGCCAATGAGCAGTTCTTC	-	TRBD2	TRBV19	TRBJ2-1
CSARIEGRNTEAFF	TGCAGTGCTAGAATCGAGGGTAGGAACACTGAAGCTTTCTTT	few	-	TRBV20-1	TRBJ1-1
CASSLASGEQFF	TGTGCCAGCAGCTTGGCCAGTGGTGAGCAGTTCTTC	-	-	TRBV5-6	TRBJ2-1
CSASSRNTQYF	TGCAGTGCTAGTTCGCGAAATACGCAGTATTTT	few	-	TRBV20-1	TRBJ2-3
CATRVGNNQPQHF	TGTGCCACCCGTGTGGGGAACAATCAGCCCCAGCATTTT	few	-	TRBV10-3	TRBJ1-5
CASSLDASHGLGKNEQFF	TGTGCCAGCAGCTTAGATGCGAGCCACGGACTAGGAAAGAATGAGCAGTTCTTC	few	TRBD2	TRBV7-8	TRBJ2-1
CATRDRGVNQPQHF	TGTGCCACCCGGGACAGGGGGGTTAATCAGCCCCAGCATTTT	-	TRBD1	TRBV10-3	TRBJ1-5
CASSYSRDTPDTQYF	TGTGCCAGCAGTTACTCGAGGGACACCCCAGATACGCAGTATTTT	-	-	TRBV6-5	TRBJ2-3
CTSSSRPILAGGYNEQFF	TGTACCAGCAGTTCCCGCCCCATACTAGCGGGGGGCTACAATGAGCAGTTCTTC	-	TRBD2	TRBV12-3/TRBV12-4	TRBJ2-1
CSAREPAGINEQFF	TGCAGTGCCAGAGAGCCGGCAGGGATCAATGAGCAGTTCTTC	many	-	TRBV20-1	TRBJ2-1
CASSETGAGEKLFF	TGTGCCAGCAGTGAGACGGGGGCAGGGGAAAAACTGTTTTTT	few	-	TRBV25-1	TRBJ1-4
CAISESNYRTGSVEEGNQPQHF	TGTGCCATCAGTGAGTCGAATTACAGGACAGGGTCCGTTGAAGAGGGTAATCAGCCCCAGCATTTT	few	TRBD1	TRBV10-3	TRBJ1-5
CASAPWTSRDTQYF	TGTGCCAGCGCCCCGTGGACTAGCCGTGATACGCAGTATTTT	-	TRBD2	TRBV6-1	TRBJ2-3
CASSPQGQETQYF	TGTGCCAGCAGCCCCCAAGGTCAAGAGACCCAGTACTTC	-	-	TRBV12-3/TRBV12-4	TRBJ2-5
CAISRQGDQPQHF	TGTGCCATCAGTCGACAGGGGGACCAGCCCCAGCATTTT	once	TRBD1	TRBV10-3	TRBJ1-5
CSVPDRELLYNEQFF	TGCAGTGTCCCAGATCGAGAACTGCTCTACAATGAGCAGTTCTTC	-	-	TRBV20-1	TRBJ2-1
CASSPGQQNSGNTIYF	TGTGCCAGCAGCCCGGGACAGCAAAACTCTGGAAACACCATATATTTT	few	TRBD1	TRBV12-3/TRBV12-4	TRBJ1-3
CASSLEVPETQYF	TGTGCCAGCAGCTTAGAGGTCCCGGAGACCCAGTACTTC	-	-	TRBV11-2	TRBJ2-5
CASSLGLAVRALNTEAFF	TGTGCCAGCAGCTTAGGGTTGGCAGTTCGGGCTCTGAACACTGAAGCTTTCTTT	many	-	TRBV11-2	TRBJ1-1
CASRRLAGGVNTQYF	TGTGCCAGCAGGAGACTAGCGGGAGGTGTGAATACGCAGTATTTT	-	TRBD2	TRBV27	TRBJ2-3
CASSLLGQASNQPQHF	TGTGCCAGCAGCTTGTTGGGACAGGCCAGCAATCAGCCCCAGCATTTT	few	TRBD1	TRBV5-6	TRBJ1-5
CASSLGGGLATDTQYF	TGCGCCAGCAGCTTGGGAGGTGGTCTAGCTACAGATACGCAGTATTTT	-	-	TRBV5-1	TRBJ2-3
CASAITVANEKLFF	TGTGCCAGCGCTATCACAGTCGCTAATGAAAAACTGTTTTTT	-	-	TRBV12-3/TRBV12-4	TRBJ1-4